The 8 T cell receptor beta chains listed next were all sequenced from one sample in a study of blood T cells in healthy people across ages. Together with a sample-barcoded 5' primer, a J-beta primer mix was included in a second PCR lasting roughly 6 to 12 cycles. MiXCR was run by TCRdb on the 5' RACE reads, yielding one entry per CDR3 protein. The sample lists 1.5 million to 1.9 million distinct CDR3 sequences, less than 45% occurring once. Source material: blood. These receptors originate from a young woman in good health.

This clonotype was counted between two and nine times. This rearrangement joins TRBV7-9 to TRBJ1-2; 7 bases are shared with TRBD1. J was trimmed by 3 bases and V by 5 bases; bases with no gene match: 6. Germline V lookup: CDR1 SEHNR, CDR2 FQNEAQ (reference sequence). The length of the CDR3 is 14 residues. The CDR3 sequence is CASSLTGVDYGYTF. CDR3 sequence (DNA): TGTGCCAGCAGCCTCACAGGGGTCGACTATGGCTACACCTTC.

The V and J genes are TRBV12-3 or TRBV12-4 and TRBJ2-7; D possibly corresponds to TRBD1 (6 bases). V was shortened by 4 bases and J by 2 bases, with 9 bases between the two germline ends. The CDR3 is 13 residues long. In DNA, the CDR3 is TGTGCCAGCAGTTCGCGACAGGCCTACGAGCAGTACTTC. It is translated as CASSSRQAYEQYF.

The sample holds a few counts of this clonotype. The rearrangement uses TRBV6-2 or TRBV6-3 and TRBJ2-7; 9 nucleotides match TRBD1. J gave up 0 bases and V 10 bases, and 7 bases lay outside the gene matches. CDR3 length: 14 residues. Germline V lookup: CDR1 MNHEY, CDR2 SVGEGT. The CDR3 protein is CATLRDRASYEQYF. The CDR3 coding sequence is TGTGCCACCCTCCGGGACAGGGCCTCCTACGAGCAGTACTTC.

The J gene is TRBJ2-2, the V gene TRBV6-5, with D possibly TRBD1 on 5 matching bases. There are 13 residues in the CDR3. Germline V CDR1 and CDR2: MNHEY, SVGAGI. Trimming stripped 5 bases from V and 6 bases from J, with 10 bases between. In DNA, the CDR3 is TGTGCCAGCAGTAAACAGGCCCCCGGGGAGCTGTTTTTT. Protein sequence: CASSKQAPGELFF.

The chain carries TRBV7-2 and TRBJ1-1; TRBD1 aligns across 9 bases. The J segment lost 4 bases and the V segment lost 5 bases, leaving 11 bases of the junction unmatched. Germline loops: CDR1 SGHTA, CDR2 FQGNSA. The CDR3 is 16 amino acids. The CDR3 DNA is TGTGCCAGCAGCCCAACGGGACAGGGTACGGGCACTGAAGCTTTCTTT. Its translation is CASSPTGQGTGTEAFF. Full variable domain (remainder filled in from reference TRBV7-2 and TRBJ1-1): GAGVSQSPSNKVTEKGKDVELRCDPISGHTALYWYRQSLGQGLEFLIYFQGNSAPDKSGLPSDRFSAERTGGSVSTLTIQRTQQEDSAVYLCASSPTGQGTGTEAFFGQGTRLTVV.

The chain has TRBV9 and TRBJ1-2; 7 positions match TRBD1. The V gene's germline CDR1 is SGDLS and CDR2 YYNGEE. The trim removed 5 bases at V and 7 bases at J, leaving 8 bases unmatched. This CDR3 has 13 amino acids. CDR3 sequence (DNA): TGTGCCAGCAGAGGGACAGCCCCCCCTGGCTACACCTTC. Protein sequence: CASRGTAPPGYTF. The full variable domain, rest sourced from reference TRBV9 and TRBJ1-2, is DSGVTQTPKHLITATGQRVTLRCSPRSGDLSVYWYQQSLDQGLQFLIQYYNGEERAKGNILERFSAQQFPDLHSELNLSSLELGDSALYFCASRGTAPPGYTFGSGTRLTVV.

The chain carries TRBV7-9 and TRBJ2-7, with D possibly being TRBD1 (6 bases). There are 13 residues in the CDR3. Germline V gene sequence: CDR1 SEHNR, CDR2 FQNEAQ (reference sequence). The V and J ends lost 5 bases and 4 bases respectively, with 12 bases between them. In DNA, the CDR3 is TGTGCCAGCAGCCGACAGGAGGTTTACGAGCAGTACTTC. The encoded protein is CASSRQEVYEQYF.

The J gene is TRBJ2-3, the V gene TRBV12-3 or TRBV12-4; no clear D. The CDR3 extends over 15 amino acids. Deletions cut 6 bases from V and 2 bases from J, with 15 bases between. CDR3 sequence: CASSPSRRPTDTQYF. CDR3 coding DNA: TGTGCCAGCAGCCCCTCGCGCCGCCCCACAGATACGCAGTATTTT.